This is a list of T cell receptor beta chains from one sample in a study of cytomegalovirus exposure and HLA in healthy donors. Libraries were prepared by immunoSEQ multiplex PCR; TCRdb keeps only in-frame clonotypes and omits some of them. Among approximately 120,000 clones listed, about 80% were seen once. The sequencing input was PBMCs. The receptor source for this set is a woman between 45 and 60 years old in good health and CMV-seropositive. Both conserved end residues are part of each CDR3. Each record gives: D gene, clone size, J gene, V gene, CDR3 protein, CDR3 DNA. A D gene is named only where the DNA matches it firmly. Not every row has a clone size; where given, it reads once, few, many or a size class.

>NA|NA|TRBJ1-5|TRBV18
CASSPDLYQQPQHF
TGTGCCAGCTCACCGGACTTATATCAGCAGCCCCAGCATTTT
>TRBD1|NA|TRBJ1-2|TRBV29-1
CSAQGAGGYTF
TGCAGCGCACAGGGGGCAGGTGGCTACACCTTC
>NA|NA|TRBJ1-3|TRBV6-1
CASSVRDNGNTIYF
TGTGCCAGCAGTGTAAGGGACAACGGAAACACCATATATTTT
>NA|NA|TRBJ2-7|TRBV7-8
CASSFPGDPYEQYF
TGTGCCAGCAGCTTCCCGGGAGATCCTTACGAGCAGTACTTC
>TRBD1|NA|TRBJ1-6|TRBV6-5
CASYRDRNSPLHF
TGTGCCAGTTACCGGGACAGGAATTCACCCCTCCACTTT
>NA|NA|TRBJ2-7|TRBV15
CATPVTETGEPEGEQYF
TGTGCCACCCCCGTTACCGAAACGGGAGAACCGGAAGGGGAGCAGTACTTC
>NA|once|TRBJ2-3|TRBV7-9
CASSFPGTDTQYF
TGTGCCAGCAGCTTCCCAGGCACAGATACGCAGTATTTT
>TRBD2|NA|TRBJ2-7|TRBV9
CASSQGLAGFAYEQYF
TGTGCCAGCAGCCAGGGACTAGCGGGTTTCGCCTACGAGCAGTACTTC
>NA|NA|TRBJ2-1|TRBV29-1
CSVKEQVGYNEQFF
TGCAGCGTTAAGGAACAGGTTGGCTACAATGAGCAGTTCTTC
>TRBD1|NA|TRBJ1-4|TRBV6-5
CASSYVRGREKLFF
TGTGCCAGCAGTTACGTCAGGGGGCGGGAAAAACTGTTTTTT
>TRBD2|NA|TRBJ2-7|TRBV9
CASSVSGGEQYF
TGTGCCAGCAGCGTTTCCGGGGGGGAGCAGTACTTC
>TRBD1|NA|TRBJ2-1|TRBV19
CASSIADREYNEQFF
TGTGCCAGTAGTATCGCGGACAGGGAGTACAATGAGCAGTTCTTC
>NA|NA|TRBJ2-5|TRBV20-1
CSAPAAGRRYF
TGCAGTGCGCCGGCAGCAGGGCGTCGGTACTTC
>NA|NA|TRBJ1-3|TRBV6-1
CASPRDNGNTIYF
TGTGCCAGCCCCCGGGACAATGGAAACACCATATATTTT
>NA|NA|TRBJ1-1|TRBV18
CASSVDSDGWEAFF
TGTGCCAGCTCAGTGGACAGCGATGGTTGGGAAGCTTTCTTT
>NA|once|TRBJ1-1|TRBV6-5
CASSSFPRAEAFF
TGTGCCAGCAGTTCCTTCCCACGGGCTGAAGCTTTCTTT
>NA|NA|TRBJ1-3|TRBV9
CASAQEGRSGNTIYF
TGTGCCAGCGCCCAGGAGGGGAGGTCTGGAAACACCATATATTTT
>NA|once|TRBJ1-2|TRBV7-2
CASSSRGGNYGYTF
TGTGCCAGCAGCTCTCGGGGGGGGAACTATGGCTACACCTTC
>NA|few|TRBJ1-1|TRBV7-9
CSSSSREVRNTEAFF
TGTTCCAGCAGTTCCCGGGAGGTCAGGAACACTGAAGCTTTCTTT
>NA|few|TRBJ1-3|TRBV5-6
CASSPEARRSGNTIYF
TGTGCCAGCAGCCCAGAGGCCCGGCGGTCTGGAAACACCATATATTTT
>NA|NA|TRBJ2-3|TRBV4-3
CASSQAGQSSTDTQYF
TGCGCCAGCAGCCAAGCGGGACAATCTAGCACAGATACGCAGTATTTT
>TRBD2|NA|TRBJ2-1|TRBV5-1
CASSSGTSGNEQFF
TGCGCCAGCAGCTCGGGGACTAGCGGGAATGAGCAGTTCTTC
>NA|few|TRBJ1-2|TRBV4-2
CASTTPRGGGYTF
TGTGCCAGCACCACCCCCCGGGGGGGAGGCTACACCTTC
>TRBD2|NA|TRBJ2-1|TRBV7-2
CASSLVSGGEGEQFF
TGTGCCAGCAGCTTAGTTAGCGGGGGGGAAGGTGAGCAGTTCTTC
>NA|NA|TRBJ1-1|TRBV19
CASRQTVNTEAFF
TGTGCCAGTAGGCAGACAGTGAACACTGAAGCTTTCTTT
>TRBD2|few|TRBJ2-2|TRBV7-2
CASFGLAGYTGELFF
TGTGCCAGCTTCGGACTAGCGGGTTACACCGGGGAGCTGTTTTTT
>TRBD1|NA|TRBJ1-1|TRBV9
CASSAKGQGAWNTEAFF
TGTGCCAGCAGCGCGAAGGGACAGGGGGCCTGGAACACTGAAGCTTTCTTT
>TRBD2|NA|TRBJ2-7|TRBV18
CASSPGGGANYEQYF
TGTGCCAGCTCACCAGGGGGGGGAGCTAACTACGAGCAGTACTTC
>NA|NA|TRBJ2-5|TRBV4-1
CASSQDLPTEDQQETQYF
TGCGCCAGCAGCCAGGATCTCCCGACAGAAGACCAACAAGAGACCCAGTACTTC
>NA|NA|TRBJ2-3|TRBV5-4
CASSTQTGTDTQYF
TGTGCCAGCAGCACCCAGACAGGCACAGATACGCAGTATTTT
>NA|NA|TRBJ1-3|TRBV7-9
CASSLERSAAPSSGNTIYF
TGTGCCAGCAGCTTAGAAAGGTCAGCGGCCCCATCTTCGGGAAACACCATATATTTT
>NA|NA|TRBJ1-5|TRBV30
CAWSKVRGNQPQHF
TGTGCCTGGAGTAAGGTCAGGGGCAATCAGCCCCAGCATTTT
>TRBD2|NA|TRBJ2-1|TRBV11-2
CASSFGSGRADNEQFF
TGTGCCAGCAGTTTCGGAAGCGGGAGGGCGGACAATGAGCAGTTCTTC
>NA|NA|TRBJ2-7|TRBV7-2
CASSLSVSTINEQYF
TGTGCCAGCAGCTTATCGGTTTCAACTATAAACGAGCAGTACTTC
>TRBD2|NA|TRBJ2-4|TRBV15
CATSRPTSGKNSQYF
TGTGCCACCAGCAGACCGACTAGCGGCAAAAACAGTCAGTACTTC
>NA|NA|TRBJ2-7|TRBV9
CASGPRSGERSSYEQYF
TGTGCCAGCGGCCCCCGATCGGGAGAGAGGAGCTCCTACGAGCAGTACTTC
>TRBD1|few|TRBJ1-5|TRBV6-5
CASRPTGLSNQPQHF
TGTGCCAGCAGACCGACAGGGCTTAGCAATCAGCCCCAGCATTTT
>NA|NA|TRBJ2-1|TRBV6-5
CASSYSNAGDHEQFF
TGTGCCAGCAGTTACTCGAATGCAGGTGACCATGAGCAGTTCTTC
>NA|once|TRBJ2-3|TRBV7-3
CASSPGLLSTYTQYF
TGTGCCAGCAGCCCGGGACTGTTAAGCACATATACGCAGTATTTT
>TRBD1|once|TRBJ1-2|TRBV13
CASSLGSGTGANYGYTF
TGTGCCAGCAGCTTAGGTTCCGGGACAGGGGCAAACTATGGCTACACCTTC
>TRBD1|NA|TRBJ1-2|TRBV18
CASSPVGTGTNYDGYTF
TGTGCCAGCTCTCCCGTCGGGACAGGGACCAATTATGACGGCTACACCTTC
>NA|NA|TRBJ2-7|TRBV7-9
CSSSLVRDSLGSYEQYF
TGTTCCAGCAGCTTAGTCCGGGACTCACTCGGCTCCTACGAGCAGTACTTC
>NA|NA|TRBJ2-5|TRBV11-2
CASSLGLATMETQYF
TGTGCCAGCAGCTTAGGGCTAGCCACTATGGAGACCCAGTACTTC
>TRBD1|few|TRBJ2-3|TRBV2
CASSDAWTGRTDTQYF
TGTGCCAGCAGTGATGCGTGGACAGGGAGGACAGATACGCAGTATTTT
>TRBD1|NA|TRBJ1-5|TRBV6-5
CASTPGQGRQPQHF
TGTGCCAGCACCCCGGGACAGGGACGTCAGCCCCAGCATTTT
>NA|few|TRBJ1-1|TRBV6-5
CASSYSRQGNTEAFF
TGTGCCAGCAGTTACTCGAGGCAGGGGAACACTGAAGCTTTCTTT
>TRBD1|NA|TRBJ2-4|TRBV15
CATSRQGQGGKNIQYF
TGTGCCACCAGCAGGCAAGGACAGGGTGGCAAAAACATTCAGTACTTC
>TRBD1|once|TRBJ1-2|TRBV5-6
CASSSGTVNYGYTF
TGTGCCAGCAGTTCCGGGACAGTGAACTATGGCTACACCTTC
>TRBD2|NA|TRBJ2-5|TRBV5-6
CASSRRTRQETQYF
TGTGCCAGCAGCCGAAGGACTAGACAAGAGACCCAGTACTTC
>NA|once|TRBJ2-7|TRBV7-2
CASSPEAGVAYEQYF
TGTGCCAGCAGCCCAGAGGCAGGGGTCGCCTACGAGCAGTACTTC
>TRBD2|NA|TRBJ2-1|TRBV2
CASTGLAGLNEQFF
TGTGCCAGCACCGGACTAGCGGGCCTCAATGAGCAGTTCTTC
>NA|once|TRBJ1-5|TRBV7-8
CASSLEAGAAGPQHF
TGTGCCAGCAGCTTAGAAGCAGGGGCCGCTGGGCCCCAGCATTTT
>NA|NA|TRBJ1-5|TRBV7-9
CASSLLSEQPQHF
TGTGCCAGCAGCTTATTATCCGAGCAGCCCCAGCATTTT
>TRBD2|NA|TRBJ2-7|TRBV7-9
CASSLALAGVNEQYF
TGTGCCAGCAGCTTAGCGCTAGCGGGTGTAAACGAGCAGTACTTC